This TCR beta chain originates from a study of post-analysis software for immune sequencing data. Study-level points and caveats: Patients had higher frequencies than controls of five or six TRBV segments, including TRBV5-6, TRBV5-1 and TRBV20-1.

Unique molecular identifiers were carried by the TCR beta cDNA libraries. TCRdb redid the calling of the PCR reads with MiXCR, one entry per CDR3 protein. The sample has hundreds of thousands of distinct CDR3 sequences, about 40% seen once. This clonotype has just a few counts. Its antigen is unidentified. With 8 bases clipped from V and 7 bases from J, the junction kept 0 bases outside the gene matches. Per the germline V gene, CDR1 is MDHEN and CDR2 is SYDVKM. This CDR3 is built from 10 residues. V is TRBV28 and J is TRBJ2-7; 9 nucleotides agree with TRBD2. This receptor was identified in a girl under 10 years old with multiple sclerosis. Sequenced sample: blood. In nucleotides, the CDR3 is TGTGCCAGCGCGGGGGGGGAGCAGTACTTC. As protein: CASAGGEQYF.